This T cell receptor (beta chain) emerged from a study of response to subunit inactivated influenza vaccine. TCRdb itself ran the RT-PCR reads through MiXCR, one entry per CDR3 protein. The sample lists hundreds of thousands of distinct CDR3 sequences; approximately 14% were seen once. Findings of the study overall: Seasonal influenza vaccination, on each occasion, was suggested by the authors to recruit few new T cells.

V was clipped by 0 bases and J by 0 bases, with 10 bases between them. Germline loops: CDR1 SGHRS, CDR2 YFSETQ. The CDR3 sequence is 15 residues long. As for this clonotype: Its matching antigen is unknown.

This chain joins TRBV5-1 and TRBJ2-7; no clear D gene. This receptor was identified in a man in his fifties who received an inactivated influenza vaccine. The sequencing here drew on PBMCs from blood, taken roughly 15 days before vaccination. Written as DNA, the CDR3 is TGCGCCAGCAGCTTGGAACAACCGAGCTCCTACGAGCAGTACTTC. It codes for CASSLEQPSSYEQYF.